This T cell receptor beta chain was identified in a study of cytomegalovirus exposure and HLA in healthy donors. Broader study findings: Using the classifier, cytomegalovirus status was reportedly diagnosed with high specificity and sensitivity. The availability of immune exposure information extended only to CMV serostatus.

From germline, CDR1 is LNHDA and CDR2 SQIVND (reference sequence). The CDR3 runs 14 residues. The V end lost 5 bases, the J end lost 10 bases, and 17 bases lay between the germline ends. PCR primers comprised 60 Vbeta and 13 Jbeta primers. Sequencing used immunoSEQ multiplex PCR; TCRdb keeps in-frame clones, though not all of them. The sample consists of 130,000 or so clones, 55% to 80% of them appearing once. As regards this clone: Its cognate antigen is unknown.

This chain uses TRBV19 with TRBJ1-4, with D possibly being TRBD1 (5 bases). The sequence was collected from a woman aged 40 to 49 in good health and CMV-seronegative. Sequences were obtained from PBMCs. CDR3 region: CASSVGLGIGKLFF. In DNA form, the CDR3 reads TGTGCCAGTAGTGTGGGACTTGGGATCGGAAAACTGTTTTTT.